The 2 T cell receptor beta chains presented below share a single source sample, sequenced in a study of shared clonotypes between healthy human individuals. Sequencing used immunoSEQ multiplex PCR; TCRdb keeps in-frame clones, though not all of them. Of millions of clones detected, around nine tenths appear once; the ten largest clones hold over 0.12%. Sequenced sample: naive CD4+ T cells sorted from blood. Subset specified: CD45RA+ positively selected. These receptors originate from a man between 18 and 35 years old in good health.

As to this clone: The sample has other DNA sequences that encode this CDR3 too. V and J are TRBV2 and TRBJ1-1; D gene ambiguous. The CDR3 covers 14 residues. Germline V lookup: CDR1 SNHLY, CDR2 FYNNEI. V lost 6 bases and J 4 bases, leaving 15 bases between the germline ends. The CDR3 reads CASSPNSRSTEAFF. The CDR3 coding sequence is TGTGCCAGCAGCCCTAACAGCCGGAGCACTGAAGCTTTCTTT.

The genes are TRBV6-5 and TRBJ1-4; 7 bases align to TRBD1. The V and J ends lost 11 bases and 8 bases, in that order; junction bases with no gene match: 11. CDR3 size: 13 residues. Germline V gene lookup returns CDR1 MNHEY and CDR2 SVGAGI. The CDR3 loop reads CAARGRGEEKLFF. The CDR3 nucleotides read TGTGCCGCACGCGGCAGGGGGGAAGAAAAACTGTTTTTT.